This T cell receptor beta chain derives from a study of blood T cells in healthy people across ages. Study results and caveats: In long-lived donors, naive CD4+ cell counts and diversity exceeded those of aged donors. Because donor CMV status was unknown, expanded clonotype changes were possibly confounded.

Then a second PCR, running roughly 7 to 11 cycles, was carried out with a sample-barcoded 5' primer and a J-beta primer mix. A template-switch adaptor containing 12 random nucleotides labeled each cDNA molecule. TCRdb used MiXCR to reprocess the 5' RACE reads, holding one entry per CDR3 protein. The sample includes around 870,000 distinct CDR3 sequences, 25% to 30% of them seen just once. Trimming took 0 bases from V and 9 from J; bases not matched to a gene: 9. Germline V gene lookup returns CDR1 DFQATT and CDR2 SNEGSKA (reference sequence). This CDR3 is built from 15 residues. As concerns this clonotype: The antigen remains unidentified. A much bigger clone sits one base away, suggesting this may be a read error.

Sequencing input: blood. The receptor was isolated from a woman older than 75 in good health. J is TRBJ2-1 and V is TRBV20-1; 9 bases match TRBD2. The CDR3 spells CSARDQDSSGGEQFF. The CDR3 coding sequence is TGCAGTGCTAGAGATCAAGATAGTAGCGGGGGTGAGCAGTTCTTC.